One sample yielded the 23 T cell receptor beta chains listed below, sequenced in a study of control samples from healthy donors and cancer patients. Clones were sequenced by immunoSEQ multiplex PCR, and TCRdb holds only the in-frame ones, with some missing. The data hold about 58,000 clones, with 70% to 90% observed a single time. Sequencing input: PBMCs. The receptors shown here come from a woman aged 60 to 75 with lung cancer.

This sequence joins TRBV9 and TRBJ2-3; D is unresolved. This CDR3 contains 12 residues. The ends were cut back, 2 bases at V and 2 bases at J, with 3 bases in the middle. Germline V gene data show CDR1 as SGDLS and CDR2 as YYNGEE. CDR3 in DNA: TGTGCCAGCAGCGTGGACACAGATACGCAGTATTTT. Encoded protein: CASSVDTDTQYF.

This clone was picked up a small number of times. This sequence joins TRBV6-7 and TRBJ1-5; 11 bases agree with TRBD1. TRBV6-7 qualifies as an ORF whose function is uncertain. J gave up 7 bases and V 7 bases, and 9 bases lay outside the gene matches. CDR3 size: 15 residues. CDR3 region: CASKPGQGAEQPQHF. The CDR3 DNA sequence: TGTGCCAGCAAACCCGGACAGGGGGCGGAACAGCCCCAGCATTTT.

The V and J genes are TRBV6-5 and TRBJ2-7; 7 nucleotides match TRBD2. V was pared by 6 bases and J by 1 base, with 3 bases of the junction left unmatched. The CDR3 sequence is 13 residues long. CDR1 and CDR2 from the germline V gene are MNHEY and SVGAGI. CDR3 sequence: CASRWGGSYEQYF. CDR3 nucleotides: TGTGCCAGCAGATGGGGGGGGTCCTACGAGCAGTACTTC.

The DNA of the CDR3 is TGTGCCAGCAGCTTGGAGGGTTATGGCTACACCTTC. It is translated as CASSLEGYGYTF. The gene calls are TRBV5-4 and TRBJ1-2; D unresolved. The CDR3 is 12 amino acids. V was clipped by 0 bases and J by 5 bases, with 5 bases between them. CDR1 and CDR2 from the germline V gene are SGHNT and YYREEE (reference sequence).

This clone was counted once. V and J are TRBV6-5 and TRBJ1-1; D is uncertain. The germline V and J ends were trimmed by 7 bases and 0 bases, with 9 bases remaining between them. The germline V gene encodes CDR1 MNHEY and CDR2 SVGAGI. CDR3 length: 13 amino acids. The CDR3 DNA is TGTGCCAGCACTAGCCTCCTGAACACTGAAGCTTTCTTT. As protein: CASTSLLNTEAFF.

The chain couples TRBV28 to TRBJ2-3, with 13 nucleotides matching TRBD2. Germline CDR1 and CDR2: MDHEN and SYDVKM. V lost 3 bases, J lost 4 bases, and 7 bases stayed unmatched. The CDR3 contains 17 residues. The CDR3 reads CASSLWTSGREADTQYF. For the CDR3, the DNA is TGTGCCAGCAGTTTGTGGACTAGCGGGAGAGAGGCAGATACGCAGTATTTT. Combining the CDR3 with reference TRBV28 and TRBJ2-3 gives the whole variable domain DVKVTQSSRYLVKRTGEKVFLECVQDMDHENMFWYRQDPGLGLRLIYFSYDVKMKEKGDIPEGYSVSREKKERFSLILESASTNQTSMYLCASSLWTSGREADTQYFGPGTRLTVL.

The V gene is TRBV4-2, the J gene TRBJ1-2; 7 bases match TRBD1. The CDR3 has 15 amino acids. CDR1 is LGHNA and CDR2 is YNFKEQ in the germline V gene. V lost 1 base, J lost 4 bases, and 6 bases stayed unmatched. The CDR3 reads CASSQAGQDFYGYTF. The CDR3 DNA is TGTGCCAGCAGCCAAGCCGGACAGGATTTCTATGGCTACACCTTC.

The chain carries TRBV29-1 and TRBJ1-1; D is undetermined. This CDR3 has 9 residues. V was pared by 3 bases and J by 8 bases, with 4 bases between. The germline gives CDR1 SQVTM, CDR2 ANQGSEA. As DNA, the CDR3 is TGCAGCGTTGATGAGGAAGCTTTCTTT. This sequence encodes CSVDEEAFF. Together with reference TRBV29-1 and TRBJ1-1, the CDR3 gives the full variable domain: SAVISQKPSRDICQRGTSLTIQCQVDSQVTMMFWYRQQPGQSLTLIATANQGSEATYESGFVIDKFPISRPNLTFSTLTVSNMSPEDSSIYLCSVDEEAFFGQGTRLTVV.

This chain connects TRBV5-1 to TRBJ1-2; the D is unclear. The CDR3 consists of 13 residues. Germline V lookup: CDR1 SGHRS, CDR2 YFSETQ. The V gene lost 0 bases and the J gene lost 3 bases, with 6 bases spanning the gap. The DNA for the CDR3 is TGCGCCAGCAGCTTGGCGGCAGACTATGGCTACACCTTC. This codes for CASSLAADYGYTF.

This clone was observed once. The V and J genes are TRBV5-1 and TRBJ2-3, with D uncertain. Germline V gene lookup returns CDR1 SGHRS and CDR2 YFSETQ. Deletions cut 0 bases from V and 2 bases from J, with 7 bases between. The CDR3 is 14 amino acids. CDR3 nucleotide sequence: TGCGCCAGCAGCTTGGCCAGGTCCACAGATACGCAGTATTTT. Amino acids: CASSLARSTDTQYF.

The V and J genes are TRBV6-4 and TRBJ1-1; tentatively, D is TRBD1 (5 bases). V was shortened by 5 bases and J by 1 base, with 11 bases between the two germline ends. Germline-derived CDR1 and CDR2 are MRHNA and SNTAGT. This CDR3 has 14 residues. The CDR3, as DNA: TGTGCCAGCAGTCTCAATCAGGGGAACACTGAAGCTTTCTTT. Amino acids: CASSLNQGNTEAFF.

This chain links TRBV7-8 with TRBJ1-1; D ambiguous. The CDR3 is made up of 19 amino acids. Trimming left V 2 bases short and J 1 base short, with 23 bases between. The germline CDR1 and CDR2 sequences are SGHVS and FQNEAQ. CDR3 coding DNA: TGTGCCAGCAGCTTAATCCGGGGAGGAAATCTCCAATCGAACACTGAAGCTTTCTTT. Translation gives CASSLIRGGNLQSNTEAFF.

In its sample, this clone was seen once. This sequence joins TRBV18 and TRBJ1-1; perhaps TRBD1 as D (5 bases). V lost 2 bases and J lost 8, with 15 bases in between. The CDR3 is 14 amino acids. The germline V gene encodes CDR1 KGHSH and CDR2 LQKENI. The CDR3 DNA follows: TGTGCCAGCTCACCAGGGGGTGAGGGCTCCGAAGCTTTCTTT. Its protein product is CASSPGGEGSEAFF. The variable domain in full, completed from reference TRBV18 and TRBJ1-1, reads NAGVMQNPRHLVRRRGQEARLRCSPMKGHSHVYWYRQLPEEGLKFMVYLQKENIIDESGMPKERFSAEFPKEGPSILRIQQVVRGDSAAYFCASSPGGEGSEAFFGQGTRLTVV.

The rearrangement uses TRBV11-3 and TRBJ2-2; TRBD1 agrees at 7 bases. Germline CDR1 and CDR2: SGHNT and YENEEA. The CDR3 has 15 amino acids. After removal of 6 bases from V and 3 bases from J, the junction contained 7 bases not matched to a gene. Here the CDR3 reads CASSARDRDTGELFF. The CDR3 DNA reads TGTGCCAGCAGTGCCCGAGACAGGGACACCGGGGAGCTGTTTTTT.

This chain joins TRBV6-6 and TRBJ2-1; D perhaps matches TRBD2 (6 bases). Trimming removed 2 bases from V and 0 bases from J, with 8 bases in between. Germline assignment: CDR1 MNHNY and CDR2 SVGAGI (reference sequence). The CDR3 length is 15 residues. CDR3 loop: CASSYETSSYNEQFF. DNA of the CDR3: TGTGCCAGCAGTTACGAGACTAGCTCCTACAATGAGCAGTTCTTC.

The CDR3: CASRRDIMGKLFF. CDR3 coding DNA: TGTGCCAGCAGAAGGGATATTATGGGAAAACTGTTTTTT. V is TRBV2 and J is TRBJ1-4, with D unclear. Germline CDR1 reads SNHLY; CDR2 reads FYNNEI. CDR3 size: 13 residues. The ends were cut back, 6 bases at V and 10 bases at J, with 15 bases in the middle.

This chain joins TRBV10-3 and TRBJ1-3, with D possibly matching TRBD1 (5 bases). Looked up from germline, CDR1 is ENHRY and CDR2 is SYGVKD. Between the trimmed V and J ends, which lost 0 bases and 4 bases, there was a span of 7 bases. This CDR3 is built from 14 residues. CDR3 sequence: CAISESAGGNTIYF. Here the CDR3 DNA reads TGTGCCATCAGTGAGTCGGCAGGGGGAAACACCATATATTTT.

The V and J genes are TRBV6-1 and TRBJ1-1, with unresolved D. V lost 5 bases, J lost 3 bases, and 1 base lay in between. The CDR3 runs to 10 residues. Germline V gene data show CDR1 as MNHNS and CDR2 as SASEGT. DNA for the CDR3: TGTGCCAGCAGTTACACTGAAGCTTTCTTT. Its protein is CASSYTEAFF.

V usage is TRBV5-1 and J usage is TRBJ1-1; D is unresolved. V lost 0 bases and J lost 1, with 4 bases in between. The V gene's germline CDR1 is SGHRS and CDR2 YFSETQ. The CDR3 consists of 13 residues. CDR3 bases: TGCGCCAGCAGCTTGGGGGGGAACACTGAAGCTTTCTTT. It yields the protein CASSLGGNTEAFF.

The chain recombines TRBV7-6 with TRBJ2-7; D uncertain. This CDR3 has 11 residues. Per germline, CDR1 SGHVS and CDR2 FNYEAQ. Trimming removed 5 bases at V and 7 bases at J, with 9 bases between. The CDR3 nucleotides read TGTGCCAGCAGCGATGTGGGGGAGCAGTACTTC. Encoded protein: CASSDVGEQYF.

The chain uses TRBV27 and TRBJ1-3; D not certain. The germline CDR1 and CDR2 sequences are MNHEY and SMNVEV (reference sequence). Trimming removed 0 bases at V and 0 bases at J, with 6 bases between. The CDR3 is 15 residues long. CDR3 sequence (DNA): TGTGCCAGCAGTTTATCTGCCGGCTCTGGAAACACCATATATTTT. Its protein product is CASSLSAGSGNTIYF.

The CDR3 DNA sequence: TGTGCCACCAGCAGCGAGGTCATGGGGAACACTGAAGCTTTCTTT. Its translation is CATSSEVMGNTEAFF. V and J are TRBV15 and TRBJ1-1; D gene ambiguous. V was pared by 3 bases and J by 1 base, with 12 bases between. The germline V gene encodes CDR1 LNHNV and CDR2 YYDKDF (reference sequence). The CDR3 has 15 residues.

This clone was observed once. The chain recombines TRBV28 with TRBJ2-7, with D unresolved. Germline values: CDR1 MDHEN, CDR2 SYDVKM. V lost 7 bases and J 4 bases, leaving 14 bases between the germline ends. CDR3 length: 13 amino acids. The CDR3 loop is CASTSRPQYEQYF. The DNA for the CDR3 is TGTGCCAGCACCTCCCGCCCTCAATACGAGCAGTACTTC.